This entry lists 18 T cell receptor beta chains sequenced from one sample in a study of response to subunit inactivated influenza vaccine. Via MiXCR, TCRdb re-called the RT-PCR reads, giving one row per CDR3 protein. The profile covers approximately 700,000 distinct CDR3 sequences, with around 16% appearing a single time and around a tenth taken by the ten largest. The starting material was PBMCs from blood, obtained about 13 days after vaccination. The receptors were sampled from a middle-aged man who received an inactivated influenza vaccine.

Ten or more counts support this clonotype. CDR3 nucleotides: TGCAGTGCTAGAGGAGGACAGGGGGTCAATCAGCCCCAGCATTTT. Its translation: CSARGGQGVNQPQHF. V is TRBV20-1 and J is TRBJ1-5, with TRBD1 matching 10 bases. This CDR3 spans 15 amino acids. Germline CDR1 reads DFQATT; CDR2 reads SNEGSKA (reference sequence). V was pared by 1 base and J by 3 bases, with 3 bases of the junction left unmatched.

The CDR3: CASSLDAGRGGEQFF. CDR3 nucleotides: TGTGCCAGCAGCCTGGACGCGGGGAGGGGCGGTGAGCAGTTCTTC. The chain links TRBV11-3 to TRBJ2-1; 7 bases match TRBD2. CDR3 length: 15 amino acids. J lost 9 bases, V lost 5 bases, and 13 bases had no gene match. Germline CDR1 reads SGHNT; CDR2 reads YENEEA.

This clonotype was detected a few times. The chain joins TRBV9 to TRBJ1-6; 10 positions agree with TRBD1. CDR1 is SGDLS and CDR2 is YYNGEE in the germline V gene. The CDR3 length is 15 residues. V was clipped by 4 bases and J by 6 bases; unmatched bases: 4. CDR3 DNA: TGTGCCAGCAGCCTTGGGACAGGGGTTAATTCACCCCTCCACTTT. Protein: CASSLGTGVNSPLHF.

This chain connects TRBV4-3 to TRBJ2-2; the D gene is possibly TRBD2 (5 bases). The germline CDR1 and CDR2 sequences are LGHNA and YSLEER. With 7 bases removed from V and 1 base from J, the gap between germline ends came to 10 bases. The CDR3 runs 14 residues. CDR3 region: CASKTGKNTGELFF. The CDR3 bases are TGCGCCAGCAAAACCGGGAAGAACACCGGGGAGCTGTTTTTT.

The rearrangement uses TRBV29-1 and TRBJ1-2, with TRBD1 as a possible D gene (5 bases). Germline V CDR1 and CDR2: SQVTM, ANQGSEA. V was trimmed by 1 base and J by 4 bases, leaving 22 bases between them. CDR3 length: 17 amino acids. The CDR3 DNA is TGCAGCGTTGAAGGAGGGGACCTATCGGAACGGGGCTATGGCTACACCTTC. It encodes CSVEGGDLSERGYGYTF. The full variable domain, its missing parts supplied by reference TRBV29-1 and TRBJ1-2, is SAVISQKPSRDICQRGTSLTIQCQVDSQVTMMFWYRQQPGQSLTLIATANQGSEATYESGFVIDKFPISRPNLTFSTLTVSNMSPEDSSIYLCSVEGGDLSERGYGYTFGSGTRLTVV.

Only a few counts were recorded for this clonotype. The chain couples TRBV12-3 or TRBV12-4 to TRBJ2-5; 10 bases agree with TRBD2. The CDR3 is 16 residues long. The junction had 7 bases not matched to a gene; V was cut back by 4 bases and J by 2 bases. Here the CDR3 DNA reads TGTGCCAGCAGTTCCGGACTAGCGGCTTTACAAGAGACCCAGTACTTC. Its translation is CASSSGLAALQETQYF.

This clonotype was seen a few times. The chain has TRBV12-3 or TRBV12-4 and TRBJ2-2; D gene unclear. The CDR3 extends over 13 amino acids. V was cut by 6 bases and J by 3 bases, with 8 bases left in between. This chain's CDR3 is CASRLQDTGELFF. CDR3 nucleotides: TGTGCCAGCAGGCTTCAGGACACCGGGGAGCTGTTTTTT.

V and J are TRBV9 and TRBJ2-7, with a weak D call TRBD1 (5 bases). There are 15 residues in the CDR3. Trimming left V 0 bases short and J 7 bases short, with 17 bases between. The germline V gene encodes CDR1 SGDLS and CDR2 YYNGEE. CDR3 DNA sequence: TGTGCCAGCAGCGTAGATCACAGGCCAGCAGGGGAGCAGTACTTC. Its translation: CASSVDHRPAGEQYF.

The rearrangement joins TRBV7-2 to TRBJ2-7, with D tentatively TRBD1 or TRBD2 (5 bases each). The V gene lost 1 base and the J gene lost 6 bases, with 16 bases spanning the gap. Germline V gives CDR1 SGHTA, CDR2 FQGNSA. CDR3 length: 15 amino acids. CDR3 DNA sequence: TGTGCCAGCAGCTTAGAAGCGCGTGGGGGTCCCGAGCAGTACTTC. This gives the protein CASSLEARGGPEQYF.

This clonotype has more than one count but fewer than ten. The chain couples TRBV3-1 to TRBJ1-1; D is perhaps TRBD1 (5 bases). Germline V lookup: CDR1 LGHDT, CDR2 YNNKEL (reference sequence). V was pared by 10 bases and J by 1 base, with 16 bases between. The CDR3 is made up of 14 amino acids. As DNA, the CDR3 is TGTGCCACCTCCTCTTCCGGGGGGAACACTGAAGCTTTCTTT. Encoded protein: CATSSSGGNTEAFF.

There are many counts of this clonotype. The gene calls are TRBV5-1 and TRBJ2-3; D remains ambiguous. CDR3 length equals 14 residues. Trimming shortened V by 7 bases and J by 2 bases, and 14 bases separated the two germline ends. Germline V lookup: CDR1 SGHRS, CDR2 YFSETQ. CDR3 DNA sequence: TGCGCCAGCGGGCTCGGAGCCCACACAGATACGCAGTATTTT. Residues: CASGLGAHTDTQYF.

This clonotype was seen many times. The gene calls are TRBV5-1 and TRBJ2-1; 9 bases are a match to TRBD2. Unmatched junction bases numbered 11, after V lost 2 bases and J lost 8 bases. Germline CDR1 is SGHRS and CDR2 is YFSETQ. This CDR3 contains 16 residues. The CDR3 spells CASSLASGTSIYEQFF. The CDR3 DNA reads TGCGCCAGCAGCTTAGCCTCCGGGACTAGCATCTATGAGCAGTTCTTC.

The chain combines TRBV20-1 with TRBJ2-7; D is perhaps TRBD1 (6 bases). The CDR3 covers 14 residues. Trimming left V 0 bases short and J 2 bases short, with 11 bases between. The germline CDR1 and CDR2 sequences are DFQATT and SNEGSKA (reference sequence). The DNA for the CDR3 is TGCAGTGCTAGAGAATTGACAGGTGCCTACGAGCAGTACTTC. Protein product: CSARELTGAYEQYF.

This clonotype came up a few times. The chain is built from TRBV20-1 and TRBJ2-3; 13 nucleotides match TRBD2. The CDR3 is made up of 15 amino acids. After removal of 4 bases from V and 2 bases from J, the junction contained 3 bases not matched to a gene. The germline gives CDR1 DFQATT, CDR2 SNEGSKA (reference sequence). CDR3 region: CSATGTSGTTDTQYF. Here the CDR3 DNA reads TGCAGTGCTACGGGGACTAGCGGGACCACAGATACGCAGTATTTT.

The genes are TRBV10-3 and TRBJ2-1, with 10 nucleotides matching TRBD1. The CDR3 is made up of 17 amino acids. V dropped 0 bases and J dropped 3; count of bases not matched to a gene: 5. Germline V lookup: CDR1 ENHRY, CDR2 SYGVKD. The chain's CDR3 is CAISESRGTGDYNEQFF. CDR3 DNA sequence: TGTGCCATCAGTGAGTCACGGGGGACAGGGGACTACAATGAGCAGTTCTTC.

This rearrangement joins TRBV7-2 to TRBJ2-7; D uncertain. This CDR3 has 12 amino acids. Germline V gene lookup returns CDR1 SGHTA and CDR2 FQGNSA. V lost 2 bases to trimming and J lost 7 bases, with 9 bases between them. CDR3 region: CASSLSNWEQYF. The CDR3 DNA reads TGTGCCAGCAGCTTATCGAACTGGGAGCAGTACTTC.

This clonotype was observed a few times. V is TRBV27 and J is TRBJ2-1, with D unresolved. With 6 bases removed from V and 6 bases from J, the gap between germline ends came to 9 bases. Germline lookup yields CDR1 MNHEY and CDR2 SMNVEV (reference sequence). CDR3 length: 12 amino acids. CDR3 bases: TGTGCCAGCAGCCGTCGGAGCAATGAGCAGTTCTTC. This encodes CASSRRSNEQFF.

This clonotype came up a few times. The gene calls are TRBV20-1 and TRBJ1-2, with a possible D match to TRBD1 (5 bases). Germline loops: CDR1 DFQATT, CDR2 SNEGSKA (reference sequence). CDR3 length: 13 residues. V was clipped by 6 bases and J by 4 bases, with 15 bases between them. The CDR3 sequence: CSAKQGSGYGYTF. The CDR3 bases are TGCAGTGCAAAGCAGGGAAGCGGCTATGGCTACACCTTC.